These T cell receptor beta chains were read from a single sample in a study of tumor and adjacent non-tumor tissue in lung cancer. A single record per CDR3 protein comes from TCRdb applying MiXCR to the multiplex PCR reads. The data contain roughly 45,000 distinct CDR3 sequences, roughly 60% of them seen just once; the ten biggest clones take up 45%. The sample taken for sequencing was distant non-tumor lung tissue. These receptors were obtained from a man aged 50 to 59 with non-small cell lung cancer. The CDR3 runs from the conserved cysteine through the conserved F or W. A D gene is named only where the DNA matches it firmly. Clone size, where shown, is once, few, many, or a class for clones that have expanded.

j_gene,v_gene,d_gene,abundance,len,CDR3aa,CDR3nt
TRBJ1-1,TRBV11-1,TRBD1,once,13,CASNPGTGDETFF,TGTGCTAGCAACCCCGGGACAGGGGATGAAACCTTCTTT
TRBJ2-1,TRBV28,NA,many,17,CASSLNPSLAQLNEQFF,TGTGCCAGCAGTTTAAACCCCTCCCTAGCACAACTAAATGAGCAGTTCTTC
TRBJ2-5,TRBV30,NA,few,12,CVWIGFQETQYF,TGTGTCTGGATAGGCTTCCAAGAGACCCAGTACTTC
TRBJ2-5,TRBV20-1,TRBD2,NA,14,CSASGRALGGTQYF,TGCAGTGCTAGTGGGAGGGCCCTCGGGGGGACCCAATACTTC
TRBJ2-4,TRBV20-1,NA,many,13,CSARESSRNIQYF,TGCAGTGCTAGAGAGTCTAGCAGAAACATTCAGTACTTC
TRBJ2-4,TRBV28,NA,once,13,CASTPLGMSIQCF,TGTGCCAGCACCCCGCTGGGGATGAGCATTCAGTGCTTC
TRBJ1-2,TRBV29-1,TRBD1,NA,13,CNVEGGPSYGYTF,TGCAACGTTGAAGGGGGCCCTAGCTACGGTTACACCTTC
TRBJ2-3,TRBV30,TRBD1,NA,15,CAWKSGQGRADTQYF,TGTGCCTGGAAATCAGGACAGGGTCGAGCAGATACGCAGTATTTT
TRBJ2-3,TRBV7-9,TRBD2,once,14,CTSTQAGGQNMQYF,TGTACCAGCACCCAAGCGGGGGGGCAAAATATGCAGTATTTT
TRBJ2-7,TRBV6-5,NA,NA,12,CASRQGSYEQYF,TGTGCCAGCAGGCAAGGGTCCTACGAGCAATACTTC
TRBJ2-1,TRBV30,TRBD1,many,15,CAWRGQGHTYNEQFF,TGTGCCTGGAGAGGACAGGGGCACACCTACAATGAGCAGTTCTTC
TRBJ2-7,TRBV10-1,NA,NA,15,CASSDGSSEGGEQYF,TGCGCCAGCAGCGATGGTTCTAGCGAGGGGGGTGAGCAGTACTTC
TRBJ1-1,TRBV6-2/TRBV6-3,NA,NA,13,CASSYSLQMQAFF,TGTGCCAGCAGTTACTCTCTACAGATGCAAGCTTTCTTT
TRBJ1-2,TRBV7-2,TRBD1,NA,18,CASSLGGTGSPTNYGYTF,TGTGCCAGTAGCTTAGGTGGGACAGGGTCCCCAACTAACTATGGCTACACCTTC
TRBJ2-1,TRBV11-1,NA,NA,16,CASSSVRGKIGNEQFF,TGTGCCAGCAGCTCGGTTAGGGGGAAGATAGGCAATGAGCAGTTCTTC
TRBJ2-7,TRBV29-1,NA,NA,13,CSVHRDKIYGQYF,TGCAGCGTCCACCGGGACAAGATTTACGGGCAGTACTTC
TRBJ2-2,TRBV11-2,NA,few,14,CASSLRQGAGELFF,TGTGCCAGCAGCTTAAGGCAGGGTGCCGGGGAGCTGTTTTTT
TRBJ2-7,TRBV6-2/TRBV6-3,NA,few,14,CTSNWGSQTYEQYF,TGTACCAGCAACTGGGGATCCCAGACCTACGAGCAGTACTTC
TRBJ2-3,TRBV6-1,NA,NA,14,CGSGKQENTDTQYF,TGTGGCAGTGGCAAGCAGGAGAACACAGATACGCAGTATTTT
TRBJ1-1,TRBV5-4,TRBD1,NA,14,CASGSGIGGLEAFF,TGTGCCAGCGGCTCCGGGATAGGGGGCCTTGAAGCTTTCTTT
TRBJ2-3,TRBV7-9,NA,NA,14,CARSLEPVPNTQYF,TGTGCCAGGAGCTTAGAACCCGTCCCTAATACGCAGTATTTT
TRBJ1-1,TRBV7-3,NA,many,13,CASSLLANTEAFF,TGTGCCAGCAGCTTATTGGCGAACACTGAAGCTTTCTTT
TRBJ1-1,TRBV10-1,NA,NA,11,CASSENSEAFF,TGCGCTAGCAGTGAAAACTCTGAAGCTTTCTTT
TRBJ2-5,TRBV5-1,TRBD2,NA,15,CASSSRPLGGETQYF,TGCGCCAGCAGCTCCCGACCCCTCGGGGGGGAGACCCAGTACTTC
TRBJ2-1,TRBV30,TRBD2,NA,15,CTWRRRLAATNEQFF,TGTACGTGGAGGCGACGACTAGCGGCAACCAATGAGCAGTTCTTC
TRBJ1-2,TRBV6-5,NA,NA,16,CATSYSGAAPIYGYTF,TGTGCTACCAGTTACTCGGGCGCCGCCCCCATCTATGGCTACACCTTC
TRBJ2-2,TRBV7-9,NA,few,16,CASSALDRVNTGELFF,TGTGCCAGCAGCGCTCTGGACAGAGTGAACACCGGGGAGCTGTTTTTT
TRBJ2-1,TRBV7-2,NA,NA,14,CANQGGGPYNEQFF,TGTGCCAACCAGGGGGGGGGCCCCTACAATGAGCAGTTCTTC
TRBJ1-5,TRBV5-1,TRBD1,few,15,CASSLQGDSNQPQHF,TGCGCCAGCAGTTTACAGGGGGACAGCAATCAGCCCCAGCATTTT
TRBJ2-3,TRBV2,TRBD1,NA,14,CASILGQGTDMQYF,TGCGCCAGCATCTTAGGACAGGGCACAGATATGCAGTATTTT
TRBJ2-7,TRBV6-6,NA,NA,15,CASSQQGPEGYKQYF,TGTGCCAGCAGTCAACAGGGTCCAGAGGGTTACAAGCAGTACTTC
TRBJ2-7,TRBV11-1,NA,many,14,CASSWSDGQGEQYF,TGTGCCAGCAGCTGGAGTGACGGCCAGGGCGAGCAGTACTTC
TRBJ2-7,TRBV6-5,TRBD1,many,15,CASSRQGGRSYEQYF,TGTGCCAGCAGTAGACAGGGGGGGAGAAGCTACGAGCAGTACTTC
TRBJ2-5,TRBV10-3,NA,NA,13,CAISSVYQETQYF,TGTGCCATCAGTTCCGTGTACCAAGAGACCCAGTACTTC
TRBJ2-6,TRBV7-2,TRBD2,NA,18,CASSSGVAGQSGANVLTF,TGTGCCAGCAGCTCGGGGGTAGCGGGACAATCTGGGGCCAACGTCCTGACTTTC
TRBJ2-6,TRBV29-1,TRBD2,NA,15,CSVGTSGIGASVLTF,TGCAGCGTCGGGACTAGCGGGATTGGGGCCAGCGTCCTGACTTTC
TRBJ2-2,TRBV5-6,NA,many,14,CASSLTRNTGELFF,TGTGCCAGCAGCTTGACACGGAACACCGGGGAGCTGTTTTTT
TRBJ2-2,TRBV5-1,NA,NA,17,CASSLGHREPNTGELFF,TGCGCCAGCAGCTTGGGACACCGGGAACCCAACACCGGGGAGCTGTTTTTT
TRBJ2-7,TRBV6-2/TRBV6-3,NA,many,13,CASSYGSFYEQYF,TGTGCCAGCAGTTACGGCAGTTTTTACGAGCAGTACTTC
TRBJ2-5,TRBV29-1,TRBD1,many,13,CSVLTGFQETQYF,TGCAGCGTTCTGACAGGGTTCCAAGAGACCCAGTACTTC
TRBJ1-2,TRBV6-1,NA,NA,15,CASSAHRAGWYGYTF,TGTGCCAGTAGTGCCCATAGAGCAGGATGGTACGGCTACACCTTC
TRBJ2-5,TRBV6-5,NA,NA,14,CAGTLLEGGETQYF,TGTGCCGGCACCCTCCTGGAGGGCGGCGAGACCCAGTACTTT
TRBJ2-5,TRBV4-2,TRBD2,NA,16,CASSFAPSGVWGTQYF,TGTGCCAGCAGCTTCGCCCCCAGCGGGGTCTGGGGGACCCAGTACTTC
TRBJ2-1,TRBV12-3/TRBV12-4,TRBD2,many,13,CASSLGGRGEQFF,TGTGCCAGCAGTTTGGGAGGGCGCGGTGAGCAGTTCTTC
TRBJ2-3,TRBV5-1,NA,few,14,CASSLSGSTDTQYF,TGCGCCAGCAGCTTGAGTGGAAGCACAGATACGCAGTATTTT
TRBJ2-3,TRBV6-1,NA,NA,14,CASCEGLGTDTQYF,TGTGCCAGCTGTGAGGGTCTCGGTACAGATACGCAGTATTTT
TRBJ2-1,TRBV11-3,TRBD2,medium-sized,15,CASSPSGGLMGEQFF,TGTGCCAGCAGCCCTAGCGGGGGGCTAATGGGTGAGCAGTTCTTC
TRBJ2-1,TRBV13,NA,many,17,CASSSRGAGGSYNEQFF,TGTGCCAGCAGCTCTCGGGGGGCAGGGGGCTCCTACAATGAGCAGTTCTTC
TRBJ1-1,TRBV12-3/TRBV12-4,NA,many,11,CASRLNYEAFF,TGTGCCAGCAGGCTAAACTATGAAGCTTTCTTT
TRBJ2-1,TRBV6-2/TRBV6-3,TRBD2,many,18,CASSTPSGGVLLPNEQFF,TGTGCCAGCAGTACCCCCTCGGGGGGAGTACTACTACCCAATGAGCAGTTCTTC
TRBJ1-4,TRBV6-5,TRBD1,many,14,CASSRTGFNEKLFF,TGTGCCAGCAGTCGGACAGGATTTAATGAAAAACTGTTTTTT
TRBJ2-1,TRBV6-1,TRBD2,many,17,CASSEWGTSSLSNEQFF,TGTGCCAGCAGTGAATGGGGGACTAGCTCTCTATCGAATGAGCAGTTCTTC